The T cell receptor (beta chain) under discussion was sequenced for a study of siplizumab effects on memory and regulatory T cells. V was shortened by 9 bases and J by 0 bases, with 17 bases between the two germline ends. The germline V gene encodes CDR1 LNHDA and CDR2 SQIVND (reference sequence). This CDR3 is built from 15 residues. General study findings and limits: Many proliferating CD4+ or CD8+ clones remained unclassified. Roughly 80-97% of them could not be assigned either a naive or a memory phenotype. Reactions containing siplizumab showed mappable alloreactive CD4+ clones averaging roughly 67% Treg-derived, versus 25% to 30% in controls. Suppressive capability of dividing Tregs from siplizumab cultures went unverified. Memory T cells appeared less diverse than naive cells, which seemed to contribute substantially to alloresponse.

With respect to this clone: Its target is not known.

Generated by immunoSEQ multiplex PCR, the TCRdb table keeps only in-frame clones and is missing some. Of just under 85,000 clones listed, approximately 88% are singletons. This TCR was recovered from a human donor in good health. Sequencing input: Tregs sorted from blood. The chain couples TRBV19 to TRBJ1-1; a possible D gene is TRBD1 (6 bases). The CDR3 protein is CASRKGGIMNTEAFF. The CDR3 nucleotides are TGTGCCAGCCGTAAGGGGGGAATAATGAACACTGAAGCTTTCTTT.